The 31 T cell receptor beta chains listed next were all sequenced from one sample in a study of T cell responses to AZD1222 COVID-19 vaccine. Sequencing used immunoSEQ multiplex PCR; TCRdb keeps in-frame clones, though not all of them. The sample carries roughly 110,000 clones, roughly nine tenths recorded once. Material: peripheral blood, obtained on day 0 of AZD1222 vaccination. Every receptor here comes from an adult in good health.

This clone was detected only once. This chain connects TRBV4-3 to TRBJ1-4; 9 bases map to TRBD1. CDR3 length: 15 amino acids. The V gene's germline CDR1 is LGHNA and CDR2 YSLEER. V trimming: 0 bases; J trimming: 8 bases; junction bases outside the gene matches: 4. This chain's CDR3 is CASSQEGTGREKLFF. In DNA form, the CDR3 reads TGCGCCAGCAGCCAAGAGGGGACAGGGAGGGAAAAACTGTTTTTT.

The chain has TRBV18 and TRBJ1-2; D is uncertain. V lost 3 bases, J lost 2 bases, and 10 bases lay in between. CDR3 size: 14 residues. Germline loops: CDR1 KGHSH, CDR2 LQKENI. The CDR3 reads CASSPVDTNYGYTF. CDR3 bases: TGTGCCAGCTCACCGGTTGACACAAACTATGGCTACACCTTC. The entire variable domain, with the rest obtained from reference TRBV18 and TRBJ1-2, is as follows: NAGVMQNPRHLVRRRGQEARLRCSPMKGHSHVYWYRQLPEEGLKFMVYLQKENIIDESGMPKERFSAEFPKEGPSILRIQQVVRGDSAAYFCASSPVDTNYGYTFGSGTRLTVV.

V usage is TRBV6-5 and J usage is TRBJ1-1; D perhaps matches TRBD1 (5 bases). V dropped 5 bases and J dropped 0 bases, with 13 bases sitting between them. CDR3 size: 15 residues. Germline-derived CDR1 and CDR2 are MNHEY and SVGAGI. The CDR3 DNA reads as TGTGCCAGCAGTCCTCGGGGGGGAATGAACACTGAAGCTTTCTTT. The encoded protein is CASSPRGGMNTEAFF.

In DNA, the CDR3 is TGTGCCAGCAGCCAATTGACAGGGGTCGGGGGCTACACCTTC. Translation: CASSQLTGVGGYTF. The rearrangement joins TRBV14 to TRBJ1-2, with TRBD1 identical over 8 bases. After removal of 2 bases from V and 8 bases from J, the junction contained 7 bases not matched to a gene. This CDR3 has 14 residues. CDR1 and CDR2 (germline): SGHDN, FVKESK.

The CDR3 nucleotides read TGTGCCAGCCGGGGTCCAGCGGCCTCTGGAAACACCATATATTTT. Translating it yields CASRGPAASGNTIYF. The genes are TRBV27 and TRBJ1-3; D uncertain. Germline V CDR1 and CDR2: MNHEY, SMNVEV (reference sequence). This CDR3 comprises 15 residues. V lost 8 bases and J lost 0, with 14 bases in between.

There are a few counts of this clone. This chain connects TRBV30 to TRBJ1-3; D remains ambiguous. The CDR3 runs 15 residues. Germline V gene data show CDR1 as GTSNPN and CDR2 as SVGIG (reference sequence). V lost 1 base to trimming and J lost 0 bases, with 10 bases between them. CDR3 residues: CAWSGGGTSGNTIYF. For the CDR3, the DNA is TGTGCCTGGAGTGGGGGTGGAACCTCTGGAAACACCATATATTTT.

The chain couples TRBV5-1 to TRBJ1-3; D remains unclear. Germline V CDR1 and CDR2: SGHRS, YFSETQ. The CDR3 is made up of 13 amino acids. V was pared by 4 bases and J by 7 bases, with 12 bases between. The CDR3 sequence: CASSDGFANTIYF. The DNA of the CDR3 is TGCGCCAGCAGCGACGGATTTGCTAACACCATATATTTT.

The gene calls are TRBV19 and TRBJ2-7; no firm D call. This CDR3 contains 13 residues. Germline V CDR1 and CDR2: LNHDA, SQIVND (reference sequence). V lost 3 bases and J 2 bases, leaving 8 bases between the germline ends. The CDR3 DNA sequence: TGTGCCAGTAGTATCGGGCACACCTACGAGCAGTACTTC. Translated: CASSIGHTYEQYF. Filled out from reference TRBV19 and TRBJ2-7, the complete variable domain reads DGGITQSPKYLFRKEGQNVTLSCEQNLNHDAMYWYRQDPGQGLRLIYYSQIVNDFQKGDIAEGYSVSREKKESFPLTVTSAQKNPTAFYLCASSIGHTYEQYFGPGTRLTVT.

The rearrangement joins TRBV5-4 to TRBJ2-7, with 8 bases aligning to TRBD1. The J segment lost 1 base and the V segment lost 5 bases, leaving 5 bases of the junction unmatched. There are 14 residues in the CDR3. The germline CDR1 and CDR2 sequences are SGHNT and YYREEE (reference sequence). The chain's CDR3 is CASSDRQGSYEQYF. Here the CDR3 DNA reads TGTGCCAGCAGTGACCGACAGGGGTCCTACGAGCAGTACTTC.

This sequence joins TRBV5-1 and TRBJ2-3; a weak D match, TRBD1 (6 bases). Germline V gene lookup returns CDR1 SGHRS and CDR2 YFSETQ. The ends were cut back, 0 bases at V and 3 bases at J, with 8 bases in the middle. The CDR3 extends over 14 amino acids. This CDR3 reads CASSLGTATDTQYF. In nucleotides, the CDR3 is TGCGCCAGCAGCTTGGGGACAGCGACAGATACGCAGTATTTT.

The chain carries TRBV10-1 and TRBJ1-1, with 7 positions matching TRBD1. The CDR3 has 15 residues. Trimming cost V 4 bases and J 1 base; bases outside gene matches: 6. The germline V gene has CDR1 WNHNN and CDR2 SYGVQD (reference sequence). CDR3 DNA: TGCGCCAGCAGTGCCGGGACAGTAAAGAACACTGAAGCTTTCTTT. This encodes CASSAGTVKNTEAFF.

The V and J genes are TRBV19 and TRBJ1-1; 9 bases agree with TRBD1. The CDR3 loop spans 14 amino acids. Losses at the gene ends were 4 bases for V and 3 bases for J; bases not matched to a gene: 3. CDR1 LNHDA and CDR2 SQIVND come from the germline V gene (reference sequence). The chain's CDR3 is CASSTGQGYTEAFF. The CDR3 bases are TGTGCCAGTAGTACGGGACAGGGTTACACTGAAGCTTTCTTT.

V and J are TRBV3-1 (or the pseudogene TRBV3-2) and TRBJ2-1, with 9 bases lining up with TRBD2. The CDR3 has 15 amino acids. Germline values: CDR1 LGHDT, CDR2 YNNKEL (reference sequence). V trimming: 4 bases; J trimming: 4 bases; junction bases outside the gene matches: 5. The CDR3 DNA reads TGTGCCAGCAGCCCGAGCGGGAGGATTTACAATGAGCAGTTCTTC. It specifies CASSPSGRIYNEQFF.

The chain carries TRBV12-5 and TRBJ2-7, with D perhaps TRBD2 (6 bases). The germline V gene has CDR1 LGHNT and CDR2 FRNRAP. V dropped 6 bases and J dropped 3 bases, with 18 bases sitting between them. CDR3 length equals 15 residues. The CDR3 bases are TGTGCTAGTGGGGGGGGAAGTCCAGCGCGCTACGAGCAGTACTTC. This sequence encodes CASGGGSPARYEQYF.

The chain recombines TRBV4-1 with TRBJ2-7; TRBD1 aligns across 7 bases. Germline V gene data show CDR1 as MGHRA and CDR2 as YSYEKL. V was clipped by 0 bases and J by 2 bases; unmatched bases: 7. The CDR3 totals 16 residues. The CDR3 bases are TGCGCCAGCAGCCAAGATGTGGGGACAGTCCCCTACGAGCAGTACTTC. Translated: CASSQDVGTVPYEQYF.

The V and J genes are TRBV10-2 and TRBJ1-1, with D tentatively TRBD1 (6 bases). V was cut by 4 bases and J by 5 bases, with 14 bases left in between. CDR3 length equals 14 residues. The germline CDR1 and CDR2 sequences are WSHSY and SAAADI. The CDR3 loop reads CASSGNREGTEAFF. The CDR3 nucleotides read TGCGCCAGCAGTGGTAACAGGGAGGGGACTGAAGCTTTCTTT.

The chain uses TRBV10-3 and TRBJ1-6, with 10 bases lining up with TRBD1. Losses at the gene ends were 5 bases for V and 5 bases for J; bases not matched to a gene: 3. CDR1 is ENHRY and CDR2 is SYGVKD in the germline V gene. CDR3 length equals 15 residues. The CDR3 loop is CAISPGTGDNSPLHF. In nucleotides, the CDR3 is TGTGCCATCAGTCCCGGGACAGGGGATAATTCACCCCTCCACTTT.

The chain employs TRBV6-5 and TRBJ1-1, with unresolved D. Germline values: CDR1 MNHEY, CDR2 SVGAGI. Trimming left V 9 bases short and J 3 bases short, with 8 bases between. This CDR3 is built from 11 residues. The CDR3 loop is CASTRYTEAFF. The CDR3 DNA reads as TGTGCCAGTACAAGGTACACTGAAGCTTTCTTT.

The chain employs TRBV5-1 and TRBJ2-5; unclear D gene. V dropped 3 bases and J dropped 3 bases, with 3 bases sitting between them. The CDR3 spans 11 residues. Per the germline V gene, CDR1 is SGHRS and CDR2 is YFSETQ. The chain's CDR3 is CASSYEETQYF. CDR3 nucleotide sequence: TGCGCCAGCAGCTACGAAGAGACCCAGTACTTC.

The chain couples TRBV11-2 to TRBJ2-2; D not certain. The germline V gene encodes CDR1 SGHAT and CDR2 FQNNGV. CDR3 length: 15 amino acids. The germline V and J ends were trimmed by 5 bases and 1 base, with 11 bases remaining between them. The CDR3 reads CASSPGLMNTGELFF. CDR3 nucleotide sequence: TGTGCCAGCAGCCCAGGTCTGATGAACACCGGGGAGCTGTTTTTT.

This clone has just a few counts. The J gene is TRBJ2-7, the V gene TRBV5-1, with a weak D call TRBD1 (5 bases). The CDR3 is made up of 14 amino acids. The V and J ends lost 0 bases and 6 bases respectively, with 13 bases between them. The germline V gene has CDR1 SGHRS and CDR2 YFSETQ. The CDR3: CASSLGQTLGEQYF. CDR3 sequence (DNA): TGCGCCAGCAGCTTGGGACAGACCCTCGGCGAGCAGTACTTC.

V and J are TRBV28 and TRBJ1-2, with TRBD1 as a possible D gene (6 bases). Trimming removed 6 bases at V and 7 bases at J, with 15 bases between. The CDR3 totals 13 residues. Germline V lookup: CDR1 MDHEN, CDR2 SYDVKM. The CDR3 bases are TGTGCCAGCAGCTGGGGGCAGGCGGCTGGCTACACCTTC. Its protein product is CASSWGQAAGYTF.

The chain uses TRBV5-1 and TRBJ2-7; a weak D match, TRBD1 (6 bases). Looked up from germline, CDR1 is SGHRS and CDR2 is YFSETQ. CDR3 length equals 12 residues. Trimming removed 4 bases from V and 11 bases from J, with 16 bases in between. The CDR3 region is CASSAGTKAKYF. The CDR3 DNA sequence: TGCGCCAGCAGCGCCGGGACAAAAGCAAAGTACTTC.

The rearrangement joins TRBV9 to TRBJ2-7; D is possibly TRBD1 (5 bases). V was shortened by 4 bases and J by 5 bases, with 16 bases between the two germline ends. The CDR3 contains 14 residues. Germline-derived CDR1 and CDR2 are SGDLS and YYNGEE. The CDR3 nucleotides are TGTGCCAGCAGCCCGGCCACAAGGGGCCACGAGCAGTACTTC. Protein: CASSPATRGHEQYF.

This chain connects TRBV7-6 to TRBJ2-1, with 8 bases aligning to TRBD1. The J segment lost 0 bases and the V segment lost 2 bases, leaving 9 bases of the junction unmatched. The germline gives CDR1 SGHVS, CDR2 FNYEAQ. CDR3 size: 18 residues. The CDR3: CASSLPSRTGSSYNEQFF. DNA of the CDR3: TGTGCCAGCAGCTTACCCTCACGGACAGGGAGCTCCTACAATGAGCAGTTCTTC.

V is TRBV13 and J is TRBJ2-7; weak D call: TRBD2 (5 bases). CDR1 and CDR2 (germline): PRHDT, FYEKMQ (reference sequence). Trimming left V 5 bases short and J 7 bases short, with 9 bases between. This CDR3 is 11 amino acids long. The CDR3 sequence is CASSARREQYF. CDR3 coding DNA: TGTGCCAGCAGCGCTAGGAGGGAGCAGTACTTC. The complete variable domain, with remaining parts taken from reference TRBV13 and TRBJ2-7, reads AAGVIQSPRHLIKEKRETATLKCYPIPRHDTVYWYQQGPGQDPQFLISFYEKMQSDKGSIPDRFSAQQFSDYHSELNMSSLELGDSALYFCASSARREQYFGPGTRLTVT.

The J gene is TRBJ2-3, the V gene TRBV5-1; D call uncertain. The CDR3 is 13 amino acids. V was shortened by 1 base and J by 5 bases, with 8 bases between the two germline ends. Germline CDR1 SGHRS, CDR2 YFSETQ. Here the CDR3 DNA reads TGCGCCAGCAGCTTGCAGCAGGAAGATACGCAGTATTTT. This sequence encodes CASSLQQEDTQYF.

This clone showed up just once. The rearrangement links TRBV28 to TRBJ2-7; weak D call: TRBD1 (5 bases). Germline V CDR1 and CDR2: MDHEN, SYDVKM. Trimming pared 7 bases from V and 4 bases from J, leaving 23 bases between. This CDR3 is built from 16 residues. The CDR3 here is CASIQIGRGLSYEQYF. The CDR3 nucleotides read TGTGCCAGCATCCAAATAGGAAGGGGCCTTTCTTACGAGCAGTACTTC.

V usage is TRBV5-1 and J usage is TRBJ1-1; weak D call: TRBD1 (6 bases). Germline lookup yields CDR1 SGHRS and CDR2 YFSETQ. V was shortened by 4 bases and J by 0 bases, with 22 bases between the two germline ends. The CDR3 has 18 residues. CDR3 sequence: CASSPLPSGVGMNTEAFF. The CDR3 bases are TGCGCCAGCAGCCCCCTCCCCTCAGGGGTCGGAATGAACACTGAAGCTTTCTTT.

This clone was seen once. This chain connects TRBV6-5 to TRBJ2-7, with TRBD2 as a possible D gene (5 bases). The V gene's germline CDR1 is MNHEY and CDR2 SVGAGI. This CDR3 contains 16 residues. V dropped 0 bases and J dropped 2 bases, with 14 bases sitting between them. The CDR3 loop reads CASSYSKWETAYEQYF. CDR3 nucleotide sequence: TGTGCCAGCAGTTACTCGAAGTGGGAGACCGCCTACGAGCAGTACTTC.

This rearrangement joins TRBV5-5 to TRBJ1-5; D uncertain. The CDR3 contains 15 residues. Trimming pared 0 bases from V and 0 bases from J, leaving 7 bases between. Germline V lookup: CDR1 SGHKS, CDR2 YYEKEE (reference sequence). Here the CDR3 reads CASSLVGGSNQPQHF. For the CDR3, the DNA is TGTGCCAGCAGCTTGGTAGGCGGTAGCAATCAGCCCCAGCATTTT.